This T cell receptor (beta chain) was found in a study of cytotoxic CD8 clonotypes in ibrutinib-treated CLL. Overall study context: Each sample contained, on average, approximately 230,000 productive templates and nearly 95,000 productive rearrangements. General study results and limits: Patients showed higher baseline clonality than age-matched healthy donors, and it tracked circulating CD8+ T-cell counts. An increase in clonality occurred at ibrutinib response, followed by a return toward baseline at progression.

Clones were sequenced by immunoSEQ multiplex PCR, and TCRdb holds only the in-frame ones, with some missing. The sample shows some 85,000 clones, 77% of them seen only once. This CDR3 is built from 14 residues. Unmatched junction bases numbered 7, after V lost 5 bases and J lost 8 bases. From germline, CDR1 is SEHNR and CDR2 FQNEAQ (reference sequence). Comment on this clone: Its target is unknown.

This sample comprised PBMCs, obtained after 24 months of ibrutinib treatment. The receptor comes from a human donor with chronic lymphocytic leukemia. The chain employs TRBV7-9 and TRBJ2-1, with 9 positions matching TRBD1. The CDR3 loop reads CASSERQGGHEQFF. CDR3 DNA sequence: TGTGCCAGCAGCGAACGACAGGGGGGGCATGAGCAGTTCTTC.